This T cell receptor beta chain was observed in a study of radiotherapy plus CTLA-4 blockade in lung cancer. Libraries were prepared by immunoSEQ multiplex PCR; TCRdb keeps only in-frame clonotypes and omits some of them. The sample has 34,000 or so clones; roughly 70% are singletons. Findings and caveats of the study: With interferon-beta, early dynamics of blood T cell clones were reported to best predict response. TCR clones originating in tumors grew in number in blood after radiotherapy plus ipilimumab.

Comment on this clone: Antigen specificity is unknown.

Alongside CTLA-4 blockade with ipilimumab, patients with chemo-refractory metastatic non-small-cell lung cancer received focal radiation. This CDR3 is built from 17 residues. V shed 1 base, J shed 5 bases, and the junction held 9 bases outside the gene matches. CDR1 is KGHSH, CDR2 LQKENI, per germline. The sequence came from a human donor with non-small cell lung cancer that progressed on radiotherapy plus ipilimumab. The chain employs TRBV18 and TRBJ2-3, with 10 nucleotides matching TRBD2. The specimen was peripheral blood, collected from a patient treated with radiotherapy plus ipilimumab. CDR3 sequence (DNA): TGTGCCAGCTCACCACAAGTCGCTAGCGGGAGCGGAGATACGCAGTATTTT. Its translation is CASSPQVASGSGDTQYF.